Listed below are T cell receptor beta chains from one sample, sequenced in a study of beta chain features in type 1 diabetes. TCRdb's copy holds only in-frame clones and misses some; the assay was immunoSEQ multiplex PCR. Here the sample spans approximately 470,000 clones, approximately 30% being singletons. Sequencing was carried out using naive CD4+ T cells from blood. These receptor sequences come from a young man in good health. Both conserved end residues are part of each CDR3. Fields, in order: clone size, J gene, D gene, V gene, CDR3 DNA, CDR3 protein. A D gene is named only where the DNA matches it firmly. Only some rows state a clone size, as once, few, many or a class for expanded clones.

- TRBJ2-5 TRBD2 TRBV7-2 TGTGCCAGCAGCTTAATAGCGGGGGTTGAGACCCAGTACTTC CASSLIAGVETQYF
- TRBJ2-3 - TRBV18 TGTGCCAGCTCTCTGAGACAGGTGATTGAGACAGATACGCAGTATTTT CASSLRQVIETDTQYF
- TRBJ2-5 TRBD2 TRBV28 TGTGCCAGCAGTCCCCTTACTAGCGGAGGCCAAGAGACCCAGTACTTC CASSPLTSGGQETQYF
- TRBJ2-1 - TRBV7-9 TGTGCCAGCAGCTTAAGAGGGAGAAGGGAGAATGAGCAGTTCTTC CASSLRGRRENEQFF
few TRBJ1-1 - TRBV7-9 TGTGCCAGCAGCTTTACAGGGTCTGAAGCTTTCTTT CASSFTGSEAFF
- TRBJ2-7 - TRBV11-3 TGTGCCAGCAGCTTAGTCGGCGACGAGCAGTACTTC CASSLVGDEQYF
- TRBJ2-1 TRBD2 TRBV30 TGTGCCTGGAGTGTAGCTTGGACTAGTCCTGATGGCCCCTACAATGAGCAGTTCTTC CAWSVAWTSPDGPYNEQFF
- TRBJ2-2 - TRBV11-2 TGTGCCAGCAGCTCGGGCGGCGCCGGGGAGCTGTTTTTT CASSSGGAGELFF
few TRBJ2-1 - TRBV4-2 TGTGCCAGCAGCCAAGATCGGGAAATGGGTGGGTTCTTC CASSQDREMGGFF
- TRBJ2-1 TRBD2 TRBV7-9 TGTGCCAGCAGCGCCCCGGGACTAGCGGGAGGCAATGAGCAGTTCTTC CASSAPGLAGGNEQFF
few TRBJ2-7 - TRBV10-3 TGTGCCATCAGTCCGGTCCCGTACGAGCAGTACTTC CAISPVPYEQYF
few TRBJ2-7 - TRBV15 TGTGCCACCAGCAGTGGCCCGGGGCAGTCCGAGCAGTACTTC CATSSGPGQSEQYF
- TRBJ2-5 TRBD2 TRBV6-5 TGTGCCAGCAGTTCCCCTGGGCAGGCGGGAGCCGAGACCCAGTACTTC CASSSPGQAGAETQYF
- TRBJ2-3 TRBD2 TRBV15 TGTGCCACCAGCAAAACATACGGGACTAGCAGGGGTACGCAGTATTTT CATSKTYGTSRGTQYF
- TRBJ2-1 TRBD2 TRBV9 TGTGCCAGCAGCGTAGAGGCTAGCGGGAGCTTCTACAATGAGCAGTTCTTC CASSVEASGSFYNEQFF
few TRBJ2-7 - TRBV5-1 TGCGCCAGCAGCCGAGAAGGGTACGAGCAGTACTTC CASSREGYEQYF
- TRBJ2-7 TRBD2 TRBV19 TGTGCCAGTAGTATAGGTGGCGGACTAGCGGAGGTTTACGAGCAGTACTTC CASSIGGGLAEVYEQYF
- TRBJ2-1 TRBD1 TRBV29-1 TGCAGCGTTAGGACAGGCGACTACAATGAGCAGTTCTTC CSVRTGDYNEQFF
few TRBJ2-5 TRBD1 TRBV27 TGTGCCAGCAGTTTAGGACAGGGTGAGACCCAGTACTTC CASSLGQGETQYF
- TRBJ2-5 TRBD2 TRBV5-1 TGCGCCAGCAGCTTGGCTAGCGGGGGACACCAAGAGACCCAGTACTTC CASSLASGGHQETQYF
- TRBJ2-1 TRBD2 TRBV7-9 TGTGCCAGCAGCTTAACCGGGACTAGTGGTGAGCAGTTCTTC CASSLTGTSGEQFF
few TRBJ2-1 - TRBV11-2 TGTGCCAGCAGCTTAGACCCCGATCCAAATGAGCAGTTCTTC CASSLDPDPNEQFF
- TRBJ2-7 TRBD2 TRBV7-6 TGTGCCAGCAGCCCCGGCCGGGGCGGGAGGTACGAGCAGTACTTC CASSPGRGGRYEQYF
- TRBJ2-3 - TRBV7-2 TGTGCCAGCAGCGGGGACTGGCGCACAGATACGCAGTATTTT CASSGDWRTDTQYF
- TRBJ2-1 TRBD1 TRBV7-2 TGTGCCAGCAGCCCGCAGGGGGCGGACTACAATGAGCAGTTCTTC CASSPQGADYNEQFF
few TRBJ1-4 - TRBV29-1 TGCAGCGTTGCGCCAGAATTTAATGAAAAACTGTTTTTT CSVAPEFNEKLFF
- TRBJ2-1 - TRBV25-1 TGTGCCAGCAGTGGGGGCAGGGGGAGGTCCTACAATGAGCAGTTCTTC CASSGGRGRSYNEQFF
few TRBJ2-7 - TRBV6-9 TGTGCCAGCAGTTCCACGGCCTCGTGGTGCGAGCAGTACTTC CASSSTASWCEQYF
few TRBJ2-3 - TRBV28 TGTGCCAGCAGTCCCTTGGACGGCACAGATACGCAGTATTTT CASSPLDGTDTQYF
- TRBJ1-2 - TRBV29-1 TGCAGCGTAGAACAGAGGTTCAATGGCTACACCTTC CSVEQRFNGYTF
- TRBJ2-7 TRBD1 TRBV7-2 TGTGCCAGCAGTCAAGACAGGGGGCGGAACGAGCAGTACTTC CASSQDRGRNEQYF
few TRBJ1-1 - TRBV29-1 TGCAGCGTTGAAACCCACAGGAAGAACACTGAAGCTTTCTTT CSVETHRKNTEAFF
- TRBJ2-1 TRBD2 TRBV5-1 TGCGCCAGCAGCTTACTAGCGGGAGGGGCCAATGAGCAGTTCTTC CASSLLAGGANEQFF
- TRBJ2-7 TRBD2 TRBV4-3 TGCGCCAGCAGCCAAGACGGAGCGGGAGCATTTTACGAGCAGTACTTC CASSQDGAGAFYEQYF
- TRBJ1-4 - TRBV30 TGTGCCTGGAGTGTCCCCTACAGGGATTTGAAAGAAAAACTGTTTTTT CAWSVPYRDLKEKLFF
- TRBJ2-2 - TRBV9 TGTGCCAGCAGCGTGGACGCCGGGGAGCTGTTTTTT CASSVDAGELFF
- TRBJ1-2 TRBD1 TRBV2 TGTGCCAGCAGCCCGGGACAGGGCAGCTATGGCTACACCTTC CASSPGQGSYGYTF
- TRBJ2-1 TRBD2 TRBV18 TGTGCCAGCTCACCTGTGGCGGGAGCTTACAATGAGCAGTTCTTC CASSPVAGAYNEQFF
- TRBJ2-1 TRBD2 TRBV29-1 TGCAGCGTTACGAGGACTAGCGAATACAATGAGCAGTTCTTC CSVTRTSEYNEQFF
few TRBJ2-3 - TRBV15 TGTGCCACCAGCAACGTCCGGTTGGATACGCAGTATTTT CATSNVRLDTQYF